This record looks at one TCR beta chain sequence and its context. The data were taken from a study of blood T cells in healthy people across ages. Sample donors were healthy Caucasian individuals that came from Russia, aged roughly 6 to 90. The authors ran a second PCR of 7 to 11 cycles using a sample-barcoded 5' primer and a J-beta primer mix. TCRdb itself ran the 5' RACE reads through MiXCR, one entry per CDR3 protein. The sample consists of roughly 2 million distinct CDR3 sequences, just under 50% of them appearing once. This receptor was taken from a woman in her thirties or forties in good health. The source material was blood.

CDR3 sequence reads: CASSQDARYQETQYF. CDR3 nucleotide sequence: TGCGCCAGCAGCCAAGATGCCAGATACCAAGAGACCCAGTACTTC. The chain links TRBV4-3 to TRBJ2-5, with unresolved D. Trimming cost V 0 bases and J 0 bases, with 8 bases left between them. The CDR3 is 15 amino acids. CDR1 LGHNA and CDR2 YSLEER come from the germline V gene.